This TCR beta chain emerged from a study of technical replicates of blood from a handful of donors. Profiling relied on immunoSEQ multiplex PCR, and the TCRdb table lists in-frame clones only, not all of them. The table lists about 85,000 clones, roughly 94% of them singletons, with roughly 0.25% in the top ten. This CDR3 comprises 16 residues. J was trimmed by 9 bases and V by 0 bases; bases with no gene match: 10. Germline CDR1 reads SGDLS; CDR2 reads YYNGEE. This clone was counted a single time. The genes are TRBV9 and TRBJ2-1, with 9 bases fitting TRBD1. The sample comprised T cells isolated from PBMCs. The sequence was collected from a human donor in good health. CDR3 DNA: TGTGCCAGCAGCGTAGGGTCGGGACAGGGTACCGGTGAGCAGTTCTTC. Amino acids: CASSVGSGQGTGEQFF.